The 17 T cell receptor beta chains presented below share a single source sample, sequenced in a study of T cells in narcolepsy. This table comes from immunoSEQ multiplex PCR, and its TCRdb copy is limited to in-frame clones, with some not included. Of around 33,000 clones listed, around 86% are singletons. Sequenced material: CD45RA- memory CD4+ T cells from PBMCs. These receptors all stem from a human donor with narcolepsy.

This chain joins TRBV4-3 and TRBJ2-5; 9 positions match TRBD2. There are 15 residues in the CDR3. From germline, CDR1 is LGHNA and CDR2 YSLEER. V gave up 0 bases and J gave up 4 bases; unmatched junction bases: 3. CDR3 amino acids: CASSQELAGIETQYF. In nucleotides, the CDR3 is TGCGCCAGCAGCCAAGAGCTAGCGGGGATAGAGACCCAGTACTTC.

The V gene is TRBV27, the J gene TRBJ2-1; 8 nucleotides line up with TRBD2. V shed 3 bases, J shed 5 bases, and the junction held 6 bases outside the gene matches. This CDR3 spans 15 amino acids. CDR1 and CDR2 from the germline V gene are MNHEY and SMNVEV (reference sequence). The CDR3 sequence is CASSFDERGHNEQFF. DNA for the CDR3: TGTGCCAGCAGTTTTGACGAGCGGGGGCACAATGAGCAGTTCTTC.

The chain combines TRBV4-2 with TRBJ1-6, with 7 bases aligning to TRBD1. CDR3 length: 20 amino acids. The germline gives CDR1 LGHNA, CDR2 YNFKEQ. V was pared by 0 bases and J by 0 bases, with 11 bases of the junction left unmatched. This CDR3 is CASSQDHGTARLSYNSPLHF. Here the CDR3 DNA reads TGTGCCAGCAGCCAAGATCATGGGACAGCCCGTCTCTCCTATAATTCACCCCTCCACTTT.

This clone showed up just once. The CDR3 DNA sequence: TGTGCCAGCTCCAAAACCGGGGAACCTGGAAACACCATATATTTT. Its protein product is CASSKTGEPGNTIYF. V is TRBV6-1 and J is TRBJ1-3; D not certain. The CDR3 spans 15 residues. Germline V lookup: CDR1 MNHNS, CDR2 SASEGT. The V end lost 8 bases, the J end lost 2 bases, and 16 bases lay between the germline ends.

This sequence joins TRBV5-6 and TRBJ1-6; no firm D call. This CDR3 has 12 amino acids. Germline CDR1 reads SGHDT; CDR2 reads YYEEEE. Trimming removed 5 bases at V and 6 bases at J, with 6 bases between. The CDR3 loop reads CASRAPNSPLHF. As DNA, the CDR3 is TGTGCCAGCAGGGCGCCTAATTCACCCCTCCACTTT.

This chain links TRBV14 with TRBJ2-7; D might be TRBD1 or TRBD2, each matching 5 bases. The V end lost 2 bases, the J end lost 1 base, and 12 bases lay between the germline ends. CDR3 size: 15 residues. Germline V gene data show CDR1 as SGHDN and CDR2 as FVKESK. The CDR3 bases are TGTGCCAGCAGCCAACTGAGGGGCAGGTCCTACGAGCAGTACTTC. It yields the protein CASSQLRGRSYEQYF. Drawing the rest from reference TRBV14 and TRBJ2-7, the complete variable domain is EAGVTQFPSHSVIEKGQTVTLRCDPISGHDNLYWYRRVMGKEIKFLLHFVKESKQDESGMPNNRFLAERTGGTYSTLKVQPAELEDSGVYFCASSQLRGRSYEQYFGPGTRLTVT.

This clone was seen a handful of times. This chain links TRBV7-8 with TRBJ1-2; tentatively, D is TRBD1 (5 bases). Germline CDR1 and CDR2: SGHVS and FQNEAQ. V was clipped by 2 bases and J by 6 bases, with 13 bases between them. This CDR3 contains 14 residues. The CDR3 here is CASSLIGAPDGYTF. CDR3 DNA: TGTGCCAGCAGCTTAATAGGGGCGCCCGATGGCTACACCTTC.

This chain links TRBV2 with TRBJ1-4; 11 bases are shared with TRBD1. V lost 4 bases and J lost 7; bases outside the gene matches: 5. The germline V gene has CDR1 SNHLY and CDR2 FYNNEI. The CDR3 length is 15 residues. This chain's CDR3 is CASSAQGQGGEKLFF. The CDR3 DNA sequence: TGTGCCAGCAGTGCCCAGGGACAGGGGGGTGAAAAACTGTTTTTT. The full variable domain, with the rest looked up from reference TRBV2 and TRBJ1-4, is EPEVTQTPSHQVTQMGQEVILRCVPISNHLYFYWYRQILGQKVEFLVSFYNNEISEKSEIFDDQFSVERPDGSNFTLKIRSTKLEDSAMYFCASSAQGQGGEKLFFGSGTQLSVL.

The chain combines TRBV6-6 with TRBJ2-5; 8 bases match TRBD1. Per the germline V gene, CDR1 is MNHNY and CDR2 is SVGAGI (reference sequence). V dropped 4 bases and J dropped 11; count of bases not matched to a gene: 12. This CDR3 comprises 14 residues. The CDR3 region is CASSSPGQDFEQYF. The CDR3 DNA reads TGTGCCAGCAGTTCCCCGGGACAGGATTTTGAGCAGTACTTC.

The CDR3 loop is CASTITGAGSTKGYTF. The CDR3 DNA sequence: TGTGCCAGCACCATTACGGGGGCAGGCTCGACGAAGGGCTACACCTTC. This chain joins TRBV7-2 and TRBJ1-2, with a weak D call TRBD1 (6 bases). Germline V gene sequence: CDR1 SGHTA, CDR2 FQGNSA. V lost 7 bases, J lost 8 bases, and 26 bases lay in between. The CDR3 has 16 amino acids.

The rearrangement joins TRBV7-3 to TRBJ1-2, with 7 bases identical to TRBD1. This CDR3 is 16 amino acids long. Germline V gives CDR1 SGHTA, CDR2 FQGTGA. Trimming took 3 bases from V and 7 from J; bases not matched to a gene: 14. This CDR3 reads CASSFTGDGRGSGYTF. In DNA form, the CDR3 reads TGTGCCAGCAGCTTTACAGGGGATGGCAGAGGTAGTGGCTACACCTTC.

The CDR3 coding sequence is TGTGCCTGGAGTGCCCACCGAGGGGGCGACAGCACTGAAGCTTTCTTT. As protein: CAWSAHRGGDSTEAFF. The chain carries TRBV30 and TRBJ1-1; TRBD1 matches 7 bases. Germline CDR1 reads GTSNPN; CDR2 reads SVGIG (reference sequence). Germline trimming cut 1 base from V and 4 bases from J; bases unmatched to any gene: 12. This CDR3 is 16 amino acids long.

The V and J genes are TRBV5-1 and TRBJ2-5; D call uncertain. Germline CDR1 SGHRS, CDR2 YFSETQ. The CDR3 runs 12 residues. With 4 bases removed from V and 4 bases from J, the gap between germline ends came to 8 bases. CDR3 sequence reads: CASSPSRETQYF. The CDR3 DNA follows: TGCGCCAGCAGCCCCTCCCGAGAGACCCAGTACTTC.

The chain carries TRBV28 and TRBJ1-5, with TRBD1 matching 8 bases. Germline CDR1 and CDR2: MDHEN and SYDVKM. Trimming took 4 bases from V and 5 from J; bases not matched to a gene: 7. This CDR3 has 15 amino acids. The CDR3 region is CASSSGTGVYQPQHF. In nucleotides, the CDR3 is TGTGCCAGCAGTTCCGGGACAGGTGTTTATCAGCCCCAGCATTTT.

This clone was counted once. This rearrangement joins TRBV6-1 to TRBJ1-6; no definite D call. Trimming removed 1 base at V and 9 bases at J, with 7 bases between. CDR1 is MNHNS and CDR2 is SASEGT in the germline V gene. The CDR3 runs 13 residues. CDR3 in DNA: TGTGCCAGCAGTGAAGGGTTTGGTTCACCCCTCCACTTT. This sequence encodes CASSEGFGSPLHF.

The chain joins TRBV9 to TRBJ2-7; the match to TRBD2 covers 12 bases. V gave up 7 bases and J gave up 6 bases; unmatched junction bases: 14. Germline V CDR1 and CDR2: SGDLS, YYNGEE. The CDR3 is made up of 16 amino acids. The CDR3 reads CASSPLAGGGVGEQYF. In DNA form, the CDR3 reads TGTGCCAGCTCCCCCCTAGCGGGGGGGGGTGTCGGCGAGCAGTACTTC.

The rearrangement links TRBV7-3 to TRBJ2-3, with TRBD2 matching over 9 bases. The CDR3 length is 14 residues. J was trimmed by 5 bases and V by 7 bases; bases with no gene match: 7. The germline CDR1 and CDR2 sequences are SGHTA and FQGTGA. The CDR3 is CASTPGLAGDTQYF. Here the CDR3 DNA reads TGTGCCAGCACCCCGGGACTAGCCGGAGATACGCAGTATTTT.